These 24 T cell receptor beta chains came from one sample sequenced in a study of OX40 agonist ivuxolimab in advanced cancers. Sequenced by immunoSEQ multiplex PCR; TCRdb stores in-frame clones only, minus some. Here the sample spans some 86,000 clones, roughly 87% being singletons. This specimen consisted of CD4+ or CD8+ T cells sorted from blood, obtained in a trial of the OX40 agonist ivuxolimab. The receptors derive from an adult with an advanced solid tumor such as melanoma, head and neck, liver or kidney cancer.

The chain joins TRBV28 to TRBJ2-5; tentatively, D is TRBD1 or TRBD2 (5 bases each). The CDR3 runs to 16 residues. CDR1 and CDR2 from the germline V gene are MDHEN and SYDVKM. V gave up 6 bases and J gave up 0 bases, with 17 bases separating them. The CDR3 reads CASRSPWGSYQETQYF. The CDR3 DNA sequence: TGTGCCAGCAGATCCCCGTGGGGGTCGTACCAAGAGACCCAGTACTTC.

This sequence joins TRBV28 and TRBJ1-2; D perhaps matches TRBD1 (5 bases). This CDR3 has 13 amino acids. Germline lookup yields CDR1 MDHEN and CDR2 SYDVKM. Trimming shortened V by 8 bases and J by 1 base, and 11 bases separated the two germline ends. CDR3 residues: CASSLGGNYGYTF. The CDR3, as DNA: TGTGCCAGCTCGCTCGGGGGTAACTATGGCTACACCTTC.

The chain has TRBV6-5 and TRBJ1-2; tentative D call: TRBD1 (5 bases). The CDR3 spans 13 residues. V was cut by 2 bases and J by 5 bases, with 9 bases left in between. Germline lookup yields CDR1 MNHEY and CDR2 SVGAGI. CDR3 residues: CASSYGAEYGYTF. In DNA form, the CDR3 reads TGTGCCAGCAGTTACGGGGCTGAGTATGGCTACACCTTC.

This rearrangement joins TRBV7-2 to TRBJ2-4, with D possibly being TRBD2 (6 bases). V shed 1 base and J shed 0 bases, with 7 bases lying between them. This CDR3 region has 15 residues. The germline CDR1 and CDR2 sequences are SGHTA and FQGNSA. CDR3 residues: CASSLEGLAKNIQYF. The DNA for the CDR3 is TGTGCCAGCAGCTTAGAGGGACTAGCCAAAAACATTCAGTACTTC.

Comment on this clone: One junction end disagrees with the germline gene, perhaps due to a read error. The rearrangement links TRBV5-6 to TRBJ2-7; D possibly corresponds to TRBD2 (5 bases). Germline V gene data show CDR1 as SGHDT and CDR2 as YYEEEE. The CDR3 covers 12 residues. For the CDR3, the DNA is TGTGCCAGCAGCCTGGTCCCGGGGAGCACGGACTTC. Translating it yields CASSLVPGSTDF.

J is TRBJ1-2 and V is TRBV2, with 7 bases that match TRBD1. CDR1 SNHLY and CDR2 FYNNEI come from the germline V gene. The CDR3 has 14 amino acids. J gave up 4 bases and V 6 bases, and 8 bases lay outside the gene matches. The chain's CDR3 is CASRLTGALYGYTF. The CDR3 bases are TGTGCCAGCAGATTAACAGGGGCTCTCTATGGCTACACCTTC.

The chain couples TRBV10-3 to TRBJ2-7; D ambiguous. Trimming cost V 2 bases and J 7 bases, with 6 bases left between them. CDR1 and CDR2 from the germline V gene are ENHRY and SYGVKD. The CDR3 runs to 11 residues. The CDR3 here is CAISERQEQYF. The CDR3 nucleotides are TGTGCCATCAGTGAGAGGCAGGAGCAGTACTTC.

J is TRBJ2-2 and V is TRBV19, with D possibly being TRBD1 or TRBD2 (5 bases each). Germline lookup yields CDR1 LNHDA and CDR2 SQIVND (reference sequence). The CDR3 length is 14 residues. With 3 bases removed from V and 4 bases from J, the gap between germline ends came to 9 bases. The CDR3 protein is CASSMVGATGELFF. In nucleotides, the CDR3 is TGTGCCAGTAGTATGGTCGGGGCCACCGGGGAGCTGTTTTTT. Drawing the rest from reference TRBV19 and TRBJ2-2, the complete variable domain is DGGITQSPKYLFRKEGQNVTLSCEQNLNHDAMYWYRQDPGQGLRLIYYSQIVNDFQKGDIAEGYSVSREKKESFPLTVTSAQKNPTAFYLCASSMVGATGELFFGEGSRLTVL.

This clone has a single count. The chain combines TRBV7-8 with TRBJ1-2; TRBD1 might be the D (5 bases). The germline gives CDR1 SGHVS, CDR2 FQNEAQ. The germline V and J ends were trimmed by 1 base and 8 bases, with 14 bases remaining between them. There are 14 residues in the CDR3. DNA of the CDR3: TGTGCCAGCAGCTTAGGGGGCCGACTGGGGGGCTACACCTTC. Translating gives CASSLGGRLGGYTF.

This clone was seen a single time. The chain is built from TRBV29-1 and TRBJ2-5; a possible D gene is TRBD1 (6 bases). The germline V gene encodes CDR1 SQVTM and CDR2 ANQGSEA. The CDR3 length is 16 residues. V was pared by 3 bases and J by 6 bases, with 23 bases between. This CDR3 reads CSVEARGPQGTQTQYF. The CDR3 DNA reads TGCAGCGTTGAGGCAAGAGGTCCTCAGGGGACACAGACCCAGTACTTC.

V gene TRBV6-1 combines with J gene TRBJ2-3; TRBD1 might be the D (6 bases). V gave up 2 bases and J gave up 2 bases, with 14 bases separating them. The CDR3 spans 16 residues. In germline, CDR1 is MNHNS, CDR2 SASEGT. CDR3 DNA sequence: TGTGCCAGCAGTGAATTTGGGGGCGGAAACACAGATACGCAGTATTTT. It codes for CASSEFGGGNTDTQYF.

The chain has TRBV6-6 and TRBJ1-1, with 7 bases lining up with TRBD1. J gave up 5 bases and V 4 bases, and 13 bases lay outside the gene matches. Per the germline V gene, CDR1 is MNHNY and CDR2 is SVGAGI (reference sequence). This CDR3 comprises 16 residues. This CDR3 reads CASSSETGWFGTEAFF. CDR3 bases: TGTGCCAGCAGTTCGGAGACAGGGTGGTTCGGTACTGAAGCTTTCTTT.

This chain links TRBV7-2 with TRBJ1-4; 8 bases align to TRBD1. CDR1 and CDR2 (germline): SGHTA, FQGNSA. CDR3 length: 16 amino acids. V was clipped by 5 bases and J by 3 bases; unmatched bases: 8. In DNA, the CDR3 is TGTGCCAGCAGCCCCAGACAGGGGAGGCCTAATGAAAAACTGTTTTTT. Translating gives CASSPRQGRPNEKLFF.

This clone turned up a few times. CDR3 protein: CASRGSSNEKLFF. The CDR3 DNA sequence: TGTGCCAGCAGGGGAAGTTCTAATGAAAAACTGTTTTTT. J is TRBJ1-4 and V is TRBV28, with no clear D. Trimming took 6 bases from V and 3 from J, leaving 8 bases between them. This CDR3 has 13 amino acids. CDR1 and CDR2 from the germline V gene are MDHEN and SYDVKM.

This chain connects TRBV5-1 to TRBJ1-3; the D gene is possibly TRBD1 (6 bases). Germline V lookup: CDR1 SGHRS, CDR2 YFSETQ. The CDR3 length is 12 residues. CDR3 sequence (DNA): TGCCCAATTGAGGGGGCTGGAAACACCATATATTTT. This sequence encodes CPIEGAGNTIYF.

V is TRBV14 and J is TRBJ1-1; tentatively, D is TRBD1 (6 bases). V dropped 1 base and J dropped 7 bases, with 16 bases sitting between them. This CDR3 has 15 amino acids. The germline V gene has CDR1 SGHDN and CDR2 FVKESK. CDR3 region: CASSQGSSGANEAFF. The CDR3, as DNA: TGTGCCAGCAGCCAAGGGTCGTCAGGGGCGAATGAAGCTTTCTTT.

This chain's CDR3 is CASSVRDRENTIYF. CDR3 DNA sequence: TGCGCCAGCAGCGTCCGGGACAGGGAGAACACCATATATTTT. The chain couples TRBV4-1 to TRBJ1-3; 9 bases fit TRBD1. The V and J ends lost 5 bases and 7 bases, in that order; junction bases with no gene match: 6. Germline V gives CDR1 MGHRA, CDR2 YSYEKL. The CDR3 extends over 14 amino acids.

V is TRBV5-1 and J is TRBJ1-2; D is ambiguous. The CDR3 runs 13 residues. Germline V gene sequence: CDR1 SGHRS, CDR2 YFSETQ. V gave up 3 bases and J gave up 6 bases, with 12 bases separating them. The CDR3 nucleotides read TGCGCCAGCAGCTCCAATAGACTCCATGGCTACACCTTC. Its translation: CASSSNRLHGYTF.

The chain links TRBV4-2 to TRBJ2-5; unclear D gene. The J call may be wrong; the DNA end is better matched by TRBJ2-7. Germline-derived CDR1 and CDR2 are LGHNA and YNFKEQ. CDR3 length: 14 amino acids. The CDR3: CASSQDGDSYEQYF. CDR3 DNA: TGTGCCAGCAGCCAGGACGGAGACTCCTACGAGCAGTACTTC.

The chain is built from TRBV5-1 and TRBJ2-6, with D unresolved. The CDR3 totals 16 residues. Germline values: CDR1 SGHRS, CDR2 YFSETQ. V was trimmed by 0 bases and J by 1 base, leaving 8 bases between them. CDR3 coding DNA: TGCGCCAGCAGCTTGGGTGGGTCTTCTGGGGCCAACGTCCTGACTTTC. This sequence encodes CASSLGGSSGANVLTF.

The chain is built from TRBV19 and TRBJ2-5, with TRBD1 identical over 8 bases. This CDR3 spans 13 amino acids. Germline V CDR1 and CDR2: LNHDA, SQIVND (reference sequence). Germline trimming cut 6 bases from V and 1 base from J; bases unmatched to any gene: 1. The DNA for the CDR3 is TGTGCCAGTAGCAGGGGGCTCCAAGAGACCCAGTACTTC. It codes for CASSRGLQETQYF.

The rearrangement uses TRBV25-1 and TRBJ2-5; 8 bases line up with TRBD1. CDR1 MGHDK and CDR2 SYGVNS come from the germline V gene. The CDR3 runs to 15 residues. Trimming at V came to 6 bases and at J to 4 bases, leaving 10 bases not matched to a gene. CDR3: CASSQTGAPGETQYF. The DNA for the CDR3 is TGTGCCAGCAGCCAGACAGGGGCCCCCGGAGAGACCCAGTACTTC.

The rearrangement links TRBV11-2 to TRBJ1-6; D is uncertain. The CDR3 has 15 residues. V was shortened by 1 base and J by 10 bases, with 14 bases between the two germline ends. The germline V gene encodes CDR1 SGHAT and CDR2 FQNNGV. This CDR3 reads CASSLAAAAGSPLHF. The CDR3 DNA reads as TGTGCCAGCAGCTTAGCGGCAGCGGCGGGGTCACCCCTCCACTTT.

This chain uses TRBV28 with TRBJ2-7; D call uncertain. Germline CDR1 MDHEN, CDR2 SYDVKM. The CDR3 has 10 residues. Trimming left V 7 bases short and J 5 bases short, with 6 bases between. CDR3 sequence (DNA): TGTGCCAGCATGGAAAACGAGCAGTACTTC. It encodes CASMENEQYF.